This is a list of T cell receptor beta chains from one sample in a study of blood T cell repertoires in COVID-19. Assay: immunoSEQ multiplex PCR; the TCRdb copy retains only in-frame clones and omits some. The sample yields about 74,000 clones, about 88% seen once. Sequenced: peripheral blood. These receptors all stem from a man in his sixties or seventies with active or convalescent COVID-19. The CDR3 runs from the conserved cysteine through the conserved F or W. D genes are given only for firm matches. Clone sizes are given selectively: once, few, many, or a class where the clone is expanded.

clone size: NA
J gene: TRBJ2-1
D gene: NA
V gene: TRBV19
CDR3 protein: CASSIPFSGGSSYNEQFF
CDR3 DNA: TGTGCCAGTAGTATTCCCTTTAGCGGAGGAAGCTCCTACAATGAGCAGTTCTTC

clone size: once
J gene: TRBJ2-7
D gene: TRBD2
V gene: TRBV5-4
CDR3 protein: CASSPSLWEGHNEQYF
CDR3 DNA: TGTGCCAGCAGCCCATCTCTGTGGGAGGGCCATAACGAGCAGTACTTC

clone size: NA
J gene: TRBJ1-1
D gene: NA
V gene: TRBV29-1
CDR3 protein: CSVEGTGNTEAFF
CDR3 DNA: TGCAGCGTTGAAGGAACGGGGAACACTGAAGCTTTCTTT

clone size: NA
J gene: TRBJ1-1
D gene: NA
V gene: TRBV4-1
CDR3 protein: CASSQVRLQGGGNTEAFF
CDR3 DNA: TGCGCCAGCAGCCAAGTTCGACTCCAGGGCGGGGGGAACACTGAAGCTTTCTTT

clone size: NA
J gene: TRBJ2-7
D gene: NA
V gene: TRBV19
CDR3 protein: CASSILGQGLHEQYF
CDR3 DNA: TGTGCCAGTAGTATATTGGGGCAGGGGCTGCACGAGCAGTACTTC

clone size: NA
J gene: TRBJ2-6
D gene: NA
V gene: TRBV16
CDR3 protein: CASSHSGLSGSGANVLTF
CDR3 DNA: TGTGCCAGCAGCCACTCAGGGCTGTCCGGCTCTGGGGCCAACGTCCTGACTTTC

clone size: NA
J gene: TRBJ2-1
D gene: TRBD1
V gene: TRBV29-1
CDR3 protein: CSVERQGSFYNEQFF
CDR3 DNA: TGCAGCGTTGAAAGACAGGGCTCTTTTTACAATGAGCAGTTCTTC

clone size: NA
J gene: TRBJ2-7
D gene: NA
V gene: TRBV5-4
CDR3 protein: CASSLAGASYEQYF
CDR3 DNA: TGTGCCAGCAGCTTGGCAGGGGCCTCCTACGAGCAGTACTTC

clone size: NA
J gene: TRBJ2-5
D gene: NA
V gene: TRBV2
CDR3 protein: CASSRETQYF
CDR3 DNA: TGTGCCAGCAGTCGGGAGACCCAGTACTTC

clone size: NA
J gene: TRBJ2-3
D gene: TRBD2
V gene: TRBV10-3
CDR3 protein: CAISGTGTSGSTDTQYF
CDR3 DNA: TGTGCCATCAGTGGGACCGGGACTAGCGGCTCCACAGATACGCAGTATTTT

clone size: NA
J gene: TRBJ1-1
D gene: NA
V gene: TRBV5-1
CDR3 protein: CASSFTASNTEAFF
CDR3 DNA: TGCGCCAGCAGCTTTACAGCCAGTAACACTGAAGCTTTCTTT

clone size: NA
J gene: TRBJ2-7
D gene: TRBD2
V gene: TRBV5-6
CDR3 protein: CASSLAGLHEQYF
CDR3 DNA: TGTGCCAGCAGCTTGGCGGGACTACACGAGCAGTACTTC

clone size: NA
J gene: TRBJ2-7
D gene: NA
V gene: TRBV6-5
CDR3 protein: CASSISIYEQYF
CDR3 DNA: TGTGCCAGCAGTATTTCCATCTACGAGCAGTACTTC

clone size: NA
J gene: TRBJ1-1
D gene: NA
V gene: TRBV12-3/TRBV12-4
CDR3 protein: CASSLVTATEAFF
CDR3 DNA: TGTGCCAGCAGTTTAGTAACAGCAACTGAAGCTTTCTTT

clone size: NA
J gene: TRBJ2-7
D gene: TRBD1
V gene: TRBV19
CDR3 protein: CASSRDRVPIYEQYF
CDR3 DNA: TGTGCCAGTAGCAGGGACAGGGTTCCCATCTACGAGCAGTACTTC

clone size: NA
J gene: TRBJ2-7
D gene: TRBD1
V gene: TRBV19
CDR3 protein: CASRPGQGAYNEQYF
CDR3 DNA: TGTGCCAGTCGCCCCGGACAGGGGGCCTATAACGAGCAGTACTTC

clone size: NA
J gene: TRBJ2-7
D gene: TRBD1
V gene: TRBV19
CDR3 protein: CASSDRGGDEQYF
CDR3 DNA: TGTGCCAGTTCCGACAGGGGCGGCGACGAGCAGTACTTC

clone size: NA
J gene: TRBJ1-2
D gene: NA
V gene: TRBV11-1
CDR3 protein: CASSLGGDYGYTF
CDR3 DNA: TGTGCCAGCAGCTTAGGCGGTGACTATGGCTACACCTTC